The 17 T cell receptor beta chains presented below share a single source sample, sequenced in a study of multiple sclerosis patients with progressive multifocal leukoencephalopathy. Method: immunoSEQ multiplex PCR; TCRdb's copy keeps in-frame clones and lacks some. The profile covers 25,000 or so clones, with 80% to 95% appearing a single time and approximately 2% taken by the ten largest. The time point: around 13 months of natalizumab therapy. Specimen: PBMCs, collected from a patient treated with natalizumab. The receptors derive from a man under 40 with multiple sclerosis.

V gene TRBV4-3 combines with J gene TRBJ2-5, with TRBD2 identical over 7 bases. CDR3 size: 16 residues. Germline loops: CDR1 LGHNA, CDR2 YSLEER. V lost 0 bases and J lost 1; bases outside the gene matches: 5. CDR3 coding DNA: TGCGCCAGCAGCCAAGATTCGACTAGCCTCCAAGAGACCCAGTACTTC. Protein sequence: CASSQDSTSLQETQYF.

This chain uses TRBV7-9 with TRBJ2-2, with 9 positions matching TRBD2. Germline V lookup: CDR1 SEHNR, CDR2 FQNEAQ (reference sequence). The CDR3 has 16 residues. Trimming took 5 bases from V and 4 from J; bases not matched to a gene: 8. In nucleotides, the CDR3 is TGTGCCAGCAGCGTTAGCGGGAGTCTCGTCACCGGGGAGCTGTTTTTT. Translated, it gives CASSVSGSLVTGELFF.

The chain recombines TRBV6-5 with TRBJ2-1; D call uncertain. From germline, CDR1 is MNHEY and CDR2 SVGAGI. With 2 bases removed from V and 8 bases from J, the gap between germline ends came to 13 bases. This CDR3 spans 14 amino acids. In DNA form, the CDR3 reads TGTGCCAGCAGTTACCTTAGCTCAGACTATGAGCAGTTCTTC. This sequence encodes CASSYLSSDYEQFF.

A remark on this clone: The junction differs from germline at one of its ends, possibly a read error. Different DNA sequences within this sample yield the same CDR3. The chain uses TRBV27 and TRBJ2-2, with 7 bases identical to TRBD1. The germline V gene has CDR1 MNHEY and CDR2 SMNVEV (reference sequence). CDR3 length: 15 amino acids. The CDR3 reads CASSDRDSHTGELFF. CDR3 nucleotide sequence: TGTGCCAGCAGCGACCGGGACAGCCACACTGGGGAGCTGTTTTTT.

V and J are TRBV6-5 and TRBJ2-6, with D uncertain. CDR1 MNHEY and CDR2 SVGAGI come from the germline V gene. V was clipped by 2 bases and J by 1 base, with 6 bases between them. The CDR3 has 15 amino acids. DNA of the CDR3: TGTGCCAGCAGTTACGGGCAGTCTGGGGCCAACGTCCTGACTTTC. Translation gives CASSYGQSGANVLTF.

This sequence joins TRBV6-1 and TRBJ1-3, with TRBD1 matching 8 bases. From germline, CDR1 is MNHNS and CDR2 SASEGT. The V and J ends lost 2 bases and 0 bases, in that order; junction bases with no gene match: 12. This CDR3 comprises 19 residues. The CDR3 region has the DNA TGTGCCAGCAGTGAAATTCCAGGACAGGGCAGTAGCTCTGGAAACACCATATATTTT. It encodes CASSEIPGQGSSSGNTIYF.

This clone has a handful of counts. This chain uses TRBV9 with TRBJ2-7; TRBD2 aligns across 15 bases. Germline CDR1 SGDLS, CDR2 YYNGEE. V was pared by 3 bases and J by 5 bases, with 9 bases of the junction left unmatched. The CDR3 extends over 17 amino acids. The CDR3 nucleotides are TGTGCCAGCAGCGCAAGCTCGGGACTAGCGGGAGGCCACGAGCAGTACGTC. Residues: CASSASSGLAGGHEQYV.

The V and J genes are TRBV11-2 and TRBJ1-5; D gene unclear. CDR1 and CDR2 (germline): SGHAT, FQNNGV. Trimming took off 0 bases at V and 4 bases at J, with 4 bases between the two ends. This CDR3 has 13 amino acids. CDR3 bases: TGTGCCAGCAGCTTAGAGCATAATCAGCCCCAGCATTTT. Protein sequence: CASSLEHNQPQHF.

The gene calls are TRBV6-6 and TRBJ2-7, with D maybe TRBD1 (6 bases). This CDR3 comprises 14 residues. Trimming pared 6 bases from V and 2 bases from J, leaving 14 bases between. Per the germline V gene, CDR1 is MNHNY and CDR2 is SVGAGI (reference sequence). The CDR3 nucleotides are TGTGCCAGCAGGGCAGGGGTGGGGGCCTACGAGCAGTACGTC. Its protein is CASRAGVGAYEQYV.

This clone has just one count. The chain is built from TRBV4-1 and TRBJ1-1, with D possibly matching TRBD1 (5 bases). The germline V and J ends were trimmed by 0 bases and 3 bases, with 8 bases remaining between them. Germline V CDR1 and CDR2: MGHRA, YSYEKL. This CDR3 is built from 14 residues. The CDR3 coding sequence is TGCGCCAGCAGCCAAGATTCGGGGGACACTGAAGCTTTCTTT. Its translation: CASSQDSGDTEAFF.

There are a few counts of this clone. J is TRBJ2-3 and V is TRBV10-1; the match to TRBD1 covers 9 bases. The CDR3 covers 16 residues. Germline values: CDR1 WNHNN, CDR2 SYGVQD (reference sequence). V shed 1 base, J shed 5 bases, and the junction held 7 bases outside the gene matches. This CDR3 is CASSEFGTGTRDTQYF. The CDR3 bases are TGCGCCAGCAGTGAGTTCGGGACAGGGACAAGAGATACGCAGTATTTT.

V gene TRBV5-6 combines with J gene TRBJ2-3, with D perhaps TRBD2 (5 bases). The CDR3 extends over 15 amino acids. The ends were cut back, 2 bases at V and 5 bases at J, with 15 bases in the middle. Germline lookup yields CDR1 SGHDT and CDR2 YYEEEE. The CDR3 DNA sequence: TGTGCCAGCAGCTTAGATCATACGGGGATAGATACGCAGTATTTT. Translation: CASSLDHTGIDTQYF.

This sequence joins TRBV10-3 and TRBJ2-1, with TRBD1 matching over 9 bases. This CDR3 has 16 amino acids. The trim removed 0 bases at V and 7 bases at J, leaving 7 bases unmatched. Germline assignment: CDR1 ENHRY and CDR2 SYGVKD. CDR3 residues: CAISESNRGRGNEQFF. The CDR3 DNA is TGTGCCATCAGTGAGTCTAACAGGGGGCGTGGGAATGAGCAGTTCTTC.

This clone was counted a single time. The chain links TRBV6-6 to TRBJ2-5, with 8 positions matching TRBD2. The DNA end lines up better with TRBJ2-7; the J call may be wrong. The CDR3 runs to 15 residues. Germline V gene data show CDR1 as MNHNY and CDR2 as SVGAGI (reference sequence). CDR3 coding DNA: TGTGCCAGCAGTTTCACTAGCGGAAGCTCCTACGAGCAGTACTTC. Protein sequence: CASSFTSGSSYEQYF.

V and J are TRBV7-2 and TRBJ1-2, with D uncertain. Germline assignment: CDR1 SGHTA and CDR2 FQGNSA. Trimming left V 1 base short and J 2 bases short, with 11 bases between. The CDR3 consists of 15 residues. CDR3 DNA: TGTGCCAGCAGCTTAGACCGGGCGGCAAACTATGGCTACACCTTC. It encodes CASSLDRAANYGYTF.

This chain links TRBV4-1 with TRBJ2-2; 7 bases line up with TRBD2. CDR3 length: 15 amino acids. V was pared by 1 base and J by 6 bases, with 5 bases of the junction left unmatched. Germline V gene data show CDR1 as MGHRA and CDR2 as YSYEKL. The chain's CDR3 is CASSQAGRGPGELFF. CDR3 coding DNA: TGCGCCAGCAGCCAAGCTGGGAGGGGACCCGGGGAGCTGTTTTTT.

V gene TRBV10-1 combines with J gene TRBJ2-1; 7 bases are a match to TRBD2. V dropped 3 bases and J dropped 2; count of bases not matched to a gene: 4. This CDR3 comprises 15 residues. Germline V CDR1 and CDR2: WNHNN, SYGVQD (reference sequence). The CDR3: CASSDSGTTYNEQFF. CDR3 nucleotides: TGCGCCAGCAGTGACTCCGGGACTACCTACAATGAGCAGTTCTTC.